This paragraph covers one T cell receptor beta chain sequence. The PCR used 60 Vbeta and 13 Jbeta primers. The protocol was immunoSEQ multiplex PCR, while the TCRdb copy is restricted to in-frame clones and leaves out a portion. The top ten clones hold about 2.1% of a sample with some 190,000 clones, about four fifths of them seen once. Germline CDR1 SNHLY, CDR2 FYNNEI. The CDR3 sequence is 14 residues long. V lost 0 bases and J lost 7, with 12 bases in between. The data were taken from a study of cytomegalovirus exposure and HLA in healthy donors. This clonotype was sampled from a woman in her twenties or thirties in good health and CMV-seronegative. Sequenced input: PBMCs. This chain connects TRBV2 to TRBJ1-2; D unresolved. The chain's CDR3 is CASSEALKRFGYTF. For the CDR3, the DNA is TGTGCCAGCAGTGAAGCGCTTAAGAGATTTGGCTACACCTTC.